Shown below are 15 T cell receptor beta chains from a single sample sequenced in a study of regulatory T cells in long-lasting Graves disease. Combining iRepertoire HTBI primers with Arm-PCR of CDR3 regions, the authors built TCR beta libraries. TCRdb re-analysed the multiplex PCR reads in MiXCR, keeping a single row per CDR3 protein. This table has approximately 500,000 distinct CDR3 sequences, roughly 21% appearing once. The sample's time point: persistent/refractory GD, antithyroid drugs over 5 years with positive TRAb. PBMCs were the source of the RNA used for TCR sequencing. This specimen consisted of peripheral blood mononuclear cells (PBMCs), obtained when the disease was refractory, from a patient treated with antithyroid drugs. The receptor set was obtained from a female donor with Graves disease.

In the case of this clonotype: The conserved phenylalanine or tryptophan is not found at the CDR3 terminus, so this likely reflects a read error. The chain uses TRBV7-9 and TRBJ2-7; TRBD1 matches at 9 bases. The CDR3 is made up of 16 amino acids. Germline-derived CDR1 and CDR2 are SEHNR and FQNEAQ (reference sequence). After removal of 5 bases from V and 3 bases from J, the junction contained 11 bases not matched to a gene. Here the CDR3 DNA reads TGTGCCAGCAGCGACAGGGGGGCCCCCTCGATCTACGAGCAGTACCTC. Amino acid sequence: CASSDRGAPSIYEQYL.

There are a few counts of this clonotype. The chain's CDR3 is CASSSPSGISDEQYF. In DNA form, the CDR3 reads TGTGCCAGCAGTTCCCCGAGCGGGATTTCGGACGAGCAGTACTTC. The chain combines TRBV12-3 or TRBV12-4 with TRBJ2-7; 7 bases match TRBD2. The CDR3 consists of 15 residues. With V trimmed by 4 bases and J by 5 bases, 11 bases remained unmatched.

The V call is TRBV6-5, the J call TRBJ2-2; D remains ambiguous. Germline CDR1 reads MNHEY; CDR2 reads SVGAGI. The CDR3 contains 12 residues. With 2 bases removed from V and 5 bases from J, the gap between germline ends came to 3 bases. The CDR3 here is CASSYPTGELFF. The CDR3 coding sequence is TGTGCCAGCAGTTACCCTACCGGGGAGCTGTTTTTT.

J is TRBJ2-1 and V is TRBV7-2; maybe TRBD2 (6 bases). Germline values: CDR1 SGHTA, CDR2 FQGNSA. Trimming pared 0 bases from V and 3 bases from J, leaving 12 bases between. The CDR3 is made up of 16 amino acids. CDR3 protein: CASSLAGGALYNEQFF. The CDR3 DNA is TGTGCCAGCAGCTTAGCAGGCGGGGCCCTCTACAATGAGCAGTTCTTC.

This clonotype has a handful of counts. The rearrangement links TRBV28 to TRBJ2-7, with 9 bases identical to TRBD1. Germline loops: CDR1 MDHEN, CDR2 SYDVKM. J gave up 4 bases and V 0 bases, and 13 bases lay outside the gene matches. The length of the CDR3 is 18 residues. The CDR3 protein is CASSLWEGLTGGAYEQYF. The DNA of the CDR3 is TGTGCCAGCAGTTTATGGGAGGGCCTTACAGGGGGCGCGTACGAGCAGTACTTC. Full variable domain (missing parts from reference TRBV28 and TRBJ2-7): DVKVTQSSRYLVKRTGEKVFLECVQDMDHENMFWYRQDPGLGLRLIYFSYDVKMKEKGDIPEGYSVSREKKERFSLILESASTNQTSMYLCASSLWEGLTGGAYEQYFGPGTRLTVT.

The chain is built from TRBV13 and TRBJ1-6, with unresolved D. Germline V CDR1 and CDR2: PRHDT, FYEKMQ (reference sequence). V was cut by 6 bases and J by 9 bases, with 15 bases left in between. This CDR3 region has 14 residues. In nucleotides, the CDR3 is TGTGCCAGCAGTCGTGGCGGGTTGGGTTCACCCCTCCACTTT. This sequence encodes CASSRGGLGSPLHF.

The chain combines TRBV13 with TRBJ2-7; D tentatively reads TRBD1 or TRBD2 (5 bases each). The germline gives CDR1 PRHDT, CDR2 FYEKMQ (reference sequence). Deletions cut 5 bases from V and 0 bases from J, with 14 bases between. This CDR3 contains 15 residues. Written as DNA, the CDR3 is TGTGCCAGCAGCAACCGGGACGGAGGCTCCTACGAGCAGTACTTC. It is translated as CASSNRDGGSYEQYF.

This clonotype was seen many times. The chain uses TRBV7-3 and TRBJ1-2, with D unclear. Trimming cost V 2 bases and J 4 bases, with 8 bases left between them. The CDR3 contains 13 residues. From germline, CDR1 is SGHTA and CDR2 FQGTGA. CDR3 in amino acids: CASSLQDGYGYTF. Written as DNA, the CDR3 is TGTGCCAGCAGCTTACAGGATGGCTATGGCTACACCTTC.

This clonotype came up many times. This chain uses TRBV5-5 with TRBJ1-6; 10 bases agree with TRBD1. Germline V CDR1 and CDR2: SGHKS, YYEKEE (reference sequence). V trimming: 0 bases; J trimming: 9 bases; junction bases outside the gene matches: 6. CDR3 length: 16 amino acids. CDR3 nucleotides: TGTGCCAGCAGCTTGGGCCTCGGGACAGGGGCTTCACCCCTCCACTTT. This codes for CASSLGLGTGASPLHF. Combining the CDR3 with reference TRBV5-5 and TRBJ1-6 gives the whole variable domain DAGVTQSPTHLIKTRGQQVTLRCSPISGHKSVSWYQQVLGQGPQFIFQYYEKEERGRGNFPDRFSARQFPNYSSELNVNALLLGDSALYLCASSLGLGTGASPLHFGNGTRLTVT.

This clonotype was seen many times. The chain links TRBV5-1 to TRBJ2-4; D is unresolved. There are 15 residues in the CDR3. Germline CDR1 SGHRS, CDR2 YFSETQ. Trimming left V 0 bases short and J 3 bases short, with 10 bases between. The CDR3 bases are TGCGCCAGCAGCTTGGGGGGTAGTGGCAAAAACATTCAGTACTTC. This translates into CASSLGGSGKNIQYF.

This chain uses TRBV4-2 with TRBJ2-2, with TRBD2 matching over 7 bases. From germline, CDR1 is LGHNA and CDR2 YNFKEQ. The V and J ends lost 3 bases and 5 bases, in that order; junction bases with no gene match: 12. The CDR3 length is 17 residues. The CDR3 protein is CASSHADPGGDTGELFF. The CDR3 DNA follows: TGTGCCAGCAGCCATGCAGACCCGGGGGGTGATACCGGGGAGCTGTTTTTT.

This clonotype came up a few times. The V gene is TRBV25-1, the J gene TRBJ1-4; 7 positions agree with TRBD1. The CDR3 covers 13 residues. The V and J ends lost 7 bases and 6 bases, in that order; junction bases with no gene match: 5. Germline CDR1 MGHDK, CDR2 SYGVNS. CDR3 amino acids: CASKDRRDEKLFF. The CDR3, as DNA: TGTGCCAGCAAGGACAGGCGGGATGAAAAACTGTTTTTT.

This chain joins TRBV20-1 and TRBJ2-5, with D perhaps assigned TRBD1 or TRBD2 (5 bases each). Trimming left V 6 bases short and J 4 bases short, with 21 bases between. The CDR3 spans 15 residues. Looked up from germline, CDR1 is DFQATT and CDR2 is SNEGSKA (reference sequence). CDR3 DNA sequence: TGCAGTGCCAGTGGGACGTCGGGCTTAGCAGAGACCCAGTACTTC. Protein product: CSASGTSGLAETQYF.

The rearrangement joins TRBV15 to TRBJ1-5; D ambiguous. Germline CDR1 reads LNHNV; CDR2 reads YYDKDF (reference sequence). Trimming removed 2 bases at V and 5 bases at J, with 13 bases between. CDR3 size: 15 residues. The CDR3 here is CATSRSLGVDQPQHF. The CDR3 DNA sequence: TGTGCCACCAGCAGAAGTCTGGGAGTGGATCAGCCCCAGCATTTT.

This clonotype showed up many times. The chain has TRBV2 and TRBJ2-5; D unresolved. Trimming left V 4 bases short and J 5 bases short, with 20 bases between. The CDR3 length is 16 residues. Germline V gene lookup returns CDR1 SNHLY and CDR2 FYNNEI. The CDR3 is CASSVFTWGTSETQYF. CDR3 in DNA: TGTGCCAGCAGTGTATTTACTTGGGGTACAAGTGAGACCCAGTACTTC.